These 25 T cell receptor beta chains were sequenced from one sample in a study of cytomegalovirus exposure and HLA in healthy donors. The PCR made use of 60 Vbeta and 13 Jbeta primers. TCRdb's copy holds only in-frame clones and misses some; the assay was immunoSEQ multiplex PCR. The sample shows under 250,000 clones, around four fifths of them seen only once. The specimen sequenced was PBMCs. These TCRs come from a boy younger than 10 in good health and CMV-seronegative.

This clone has just a few counts. The CDR3 bases are TGCGCCAGCAGCTTGGATCCGCCTAGGCAGTATTTT. This translates into CASSLDPPRQYF. The chain recombines TRBV5-1 with TRBJ2-3, with no clear D. CDR3 length: 12 amino acids. V shed 0 bases and J shed 11 bases, with 10 bases lying between them. Germline values: CDR1 SGHRS, CDR2 YFSETQ.

The rearrangement links TRBV6-1 to TRBJ2-5, with a weak D call TRBD2 (5 bases). The CDR3 length is 14 residues. Germline values: CDR1 MNHNS, CDR2 SASEGT. Trimming cost V 7 bases and J 5 bases, with 17 bases left between them. CDR3 nucleotides: TGTGCCAGCATACCATGGCACGGCGGGGAGACCCAGTACTTC. This encodes CASIPWHGGETQYF.

This chain connects TRBV5-6 to TRBJ2-7; 7 bases align to TRBD2. The J segment lost 2 bases and the V segment lost 3 bases, leaving 5 bases of the junction unmatched. CDR1 and CDR2 from the germline V gene are SGHDT and YYEEEE. The CDR3 has 14 residues. CDR3 protein: CASSWGRGAYEQYF. CDR3 nucleotide sequence: TGTGCCAGCAGCTGGGGACGGGGGGCCTACGAGCAGTACTTC.

This rearrangement joins TRBV5-4 to TRBJ2-7; possible D gene TRBD2, 6 bases. The CDR3 length is 13 residues. Germline V lookup: CDR1 SGHNT, CDR2 YYREEE (reference sequence). V dropped 4 bases and J dropped 3 bases, with 11 bases sitting between them. The CDR3 DNA follows: TGTGCCAGCAGCCCCGGGACTTTCTACGAGCAGTACTTC. It yields the protein CASSPGTFYEQYF.

This clone was picked up a small number of times. The chain couples TRBV7-9 to TRBJ2-1; D remains unclear. CDR1 SEHNR and CDR2 FQNEAQ come from the germline V gene (reference sequence). The CDR3 consists of 11 residues. Trimming left V 5 bases short and J 10 bases short, with 9 bases between. CDR3 nucleotides: TGTGCCAGCAGCACAGACCGCGAGCAGTTCTTC. Translation gives CASSTDREQFF.

This chain joins TRBV6-4 and TRBJ2-1, with TRBD1 matching 7 bases. The CDR3 runs 15 residues. Per germline, CDR1 MRHNA and CDR2 SNTAGT. Trimming took 5 bases from V and 9 from J; bases not matched to a gene: 13. The chain's CDR3 is CASSFETTGMAEQFF. CDR3 coding DNA: TGTGCCAGCAGTTTCGAAACGACAGGGATGGCTGAGCAGTTCTTC.

There are a few counts of this clone. The chain uses TRBV2 and TRBJ2-7; D not certain. Trimming removed 1 base from V and 4 bases from J, with 8 bases in between. CDR3 length: 13 residues. Germline loops: CDR1 SNHLY, CDR2 FYNNEI. CDR3 DNA: TGTGCCAGCAGTGAAGGAGGCGAATACGAGCAGTACTTC. This gives the protein CASSEGGEYEQYF.

This clone has just one count. This chain connects TRBV6-6 to TRBJ2-7, with 7 bases aligning to TRBD1. With 6 bases clipped from V and 3 bases from J, the junction kept 8 bases outside the gene matches. Germline assignment: CDR1 MNHNY and CDR2 SVGAGI (reference sequence). CDR3 size: 14 residues. Here the CDR3 reads CASSQGQASYEQYF. The CDR3 nucleotides are TGTGCCAGCAGCCAAGGACAGGCTAGCTACGAGCAGTACTTC.

Here the CDR3 reads CASSARLAGGLNEQFF. The CDR3 bases are TGTGCCAGCAGCGCCCGACTAGCGGGGGGGCTCAATGAGCAGTTCTTC. The rearrangement uses TRBV9 and TRBJ2-1; 14 positions match TRBD2. The CDR3 is 16 residues long. CDR1 SGDLS and CDR2 YYNGEE come from the germline V gene. The V gene end was trimmed by 3 bases and the J gene end by 6 bases; junction bases not matched to a gene: 5.

The chain recombines TRBV7-2 with TRBJ2-1, with 9 positions matching TRBD2. Germline values: CDR1 SGHTA, CDR2 FQGNSA. V shed 4 bases, J shed 1 base, and the junction held 2 bases outside the gene matches. This CDR3 is built from 15 residues. CDR3 nucleotides: TGTGCCAGCAGCTCCCTAGCGGGATCCTACAATGAGCAGTTCTTC. Amino acids: CASSSLAGSYNEQFF.

The chain employs TRBV7-2 and TRBJ1-1, with unresolved D. Germline loops: CDR1 SGHTA, CDR2 FQGNSA. This CDR3 region has 14 residues. The germline V and J ends were trimmed by 3 bases and 6 bases, with 14 bases remaining between them. In DNA, the CDR3 is TGTGCCAGCAGCTTTCAGTCCGGCGGTCCTGAAGCTTTCTTT. Amino acids: CASSFQSGGPEAFF.

The V call is TRBV6-5, the J call TRBJ1-2, with 8 bases aligning to TRBD1. The CDR3 is 14 amino acids. With 6 bases clipped from V and 1 base from J, the junction kept 4 bases outside the gene matches. Germline CDR1 is MNHEY and CDR2 is SVGAGI. The CDR3 nucleotides read TGTGCCAGCAGGTTGGACAGGGTTAACTATGGCTACACCTTC. Encoded protein: CASRLDRVNYGYTF.

This chain joins TRBV7-6 and TRBJ2-2; 10 bases align to TRBD1. From germline, CDR1 is SGHVS and CDR2 FNYEAQ. V dropped 4 bases and J dropped 4; count of bases not matched to a gene: 6. The CDR3 sequence is 16 residues long. The CDR3 nucleotides read TGTGCCAGCAGCTCGAGGGACAGGGGAAGCACCGGGGAGCTGTTTTTT. As protein: CASSSRDRGSTGELFF.

This rearrangement joins TRBV7-2 to TRBJ2-7, with 9 bases that match TRBD2. CDR1 is SGHTA, CDR2 FQGNSA, per germline. The CDR3 totals 15 residues. Trimming at V came to 4 bases and at J to 2 bases, leaving 6 bases not matched to a gene. In nucleotides, the CDR3 is TGTGCCAGCAGCTCACCGACTAGCGGCCCCTACGAGCAGTACTTC. It codes for CASSSPTSGPYEQYF.

The chain links TRBV30 to TRBJ2-7; 11 nucleotides match TRBD2. With V trimmed by 2 bases and J by 7 bases, 7 bases remained unmatched. CDR3 length: 14 amino acids. Per germline, CDR1 GTSNPN and CDR2 SVGIG (reference sequence). The CDR3 here is CAWSLTSGIGEQYF. Here the CDR3 DNA reads TGTGCCTGGAGTTTGACTAGCGGGATAGGGGAGCAGTACTTC.

The chain couples TRBV6-6 to TRBJ1-2; a possible D gene is TRBD1 (5 bases). CDR3 length: 15 amino acids. Trimming took 0 bases from V and 6 from J, leaving 14 bases between them. The V gene's germline CDR1 is MNHNY and CDR2 SVGAGI (reference sequence). The CDR3 loop reads CASSYSTRAPDGYTF. The CDR3 nucleotides read TGTGCCAGCAGTTACTCGACCAGGGCCCCTGATGGCTACACCTTC.

This clone showed up just a few times. The chain couples TRBV5-1 to TRBJ2-3, with a possible D match to TRBD1 (6 bases). V gave up 4 bases and J gave up 2 bases, with 14 bases separating them. The CDR3 runs to 15 residues. CDR1 SGHRS and CDR2 YFSETQ come from the germline V gene. The CDR3 loop reads CASSPQGLDTDTQYF. The CDR3 DNA reads as TGCGCCAGCAGCCCCCAGGGGCTGGACACAGATACGCAGTATTTT.

The genes are TRBV6-5 and TRBJ2-5; maybe TRBD1 (6 bases). The end of the DNA is better explained by TRBJ2-7, so the J call may be wrong. The CDR3 sequence is 15 residues long. Germline lookup yields CDR1 MNHEY and CDR2 SVGAGI. The CDR3 DNA sequence: TGTGCCAGCAGTTACTCGAGTCCCAGGGGTGGCGAGCAGTACTTC. This sequence encodes CASSYSSPRGGEQYF.

The rearrangement links TRBV10-1 to TRBJ2-3; D possibly corresponds to TRBD2 (6 bases). The CDR3 is made up of 15 amino acids. The germline CDR1 and CDR2 sequences are WNHNN and SYGVQD (reference sequence). V was clipped by 0 bases and J by 4 bases, with 11 bases between them. CDR3: CASSESGLLPDTQYF. CDR3 DNA: TGCGCCAGCAGTGAGTCGGGACTGCTTCCAGATACGCAGTATTTT.

The chain joins TRBV6-1 to TRBJ2-1; the D gene is possibly TRBD2 (6 bases). Trimming stripped 5 bases from V and 7 bases from J, with 15 bases between. The CDR3 is 14 residues long. Germline V gene data show CDR1 as MNHNS and CDR2 as SASEGT. CDR3 DNA: TGTGCCAGCAGTTCACGTCCGACTAGTAATGAGCAGTTCTTC. Translation gives CASSSRPTSNEQFF.

The gene calls are TRBV6-1 and TRBJ1-4; tentative D call: TRBD1 (6 bases). V lost 2 bases and J 5 bases, leaving 9 bases between the germline ends. CDR3 length equals 14 residues. Germline CDR1 reads MNHNS; CDR2 reads SASEGT. The CDR3 coding sequence is TGTGCCAGCAGTGAACAGGGGCTGAATGAAAAACTGTTTTTT. As protein: CASSEQGLNEKLFF.

The rearrangement joins TRBV19 to TRBJ2-7; D is uncertain. The CDR3 covers 15 residues. The V and J ends lost 2 bases and 2 bases respectively, with 13 bases between them. The germline V gene has CDR1 LNHDA and CDR2 SQIVND (reference sequence). The CDR3 sequence is CASSIQLAVPYEQYF. The DNA of the CDR3 is TGTGCCAGTAGTATACAATTAGCCGTTCCCTACGAGCAGTACTTC.

V usage is TRBV7-9 and J usage is TRBJ2-3; weak D call: TRBD2 (6 bases). Germline CDR1 is SEHNR and CDR2 is FQNEAQ (reference sequence). V dropped 4 bases and J dropped 0 bases, with 17 bases sitting between them. The CDR3 extends over 17 amino acids. The CDR3 DNA is TGTGCCAGCAGCTGGGGTCGGCGTAGCGGAAGCACAGATACGCAGTATTTT. Translating it yields CASSWGRRSGSTDTQYF. Looking up the rest from reference TRBV7-9 and TRBJ2-3 gives the full variable domain: DTGVSQNPRHKITKRGQNVTFRCDPISEHNRLYWYRQTLGQGPEFLTYFQNEAQLEKSRLLSDRFSAERPKGSFSTLEIQRTEQGDSAMYLCASSWGRRSGSTDTQYFGPGTRLTVL.

The V call is TRBV7-9, the J call TRBJ1-2; D remains ambiguous. The ends were cut back, 4 bases at V and 3 bases at J, with 12 bases in the middle. Germline V gene data show CDR1 as SEHNR and CDR2 as FQNEAQ (reference sequence). The CDR3 contains 14 residues. The CDR3 spells CASSSGGSHYGYTF. The CDR3 DNA sequence: TGTGCCAGCAGCTCCGGAGGATCCCACTATGGCTACACCTTC.

V gene TRBV25-1 combines with J gene TRBJ2-7; D possibly corresponds to TRBD1 (5 bases). The CDR3 has 13 amino acids. CDR1 and CDR2 from the germline V gene are MGHDK and SYGVNS. V dropped 5 bases and J dropped 0 bases, with 8 bases sitting between them. The CDR3 here is CASSNRSSYEQYF. The CDR3 region has the DNA TGTGCCAGCAGTAACAGGAGCTCCTACGAGCAGTACTTC.